This TCR beta chain was retrieved from a study of technical replicates of blood from a handful of donors. The assay was immunoSEQ multiplex PCR, and TCRdb's table has in-frame clones only and misses some. The sample shows 80,000 or so clones, 95% to 98% of them seen only once. CDR1 and CDR2 (germline): SGHAT, FQNNGV. This CDR3 is built from 15 residues. V was cut by 5 bases and J by 4 bases, with 15 bases left in between. The clonotype originates from a human donor in good health. The chain joins TRBV11-2 to TRBJ2-1; D is perhaps TRBD1 (5 bases). Sequencing was performed on T cells isolated from PBMCs. The CDR3 region is CASSPSQGPYNEQFF. In nucleotides, the CDR3 is TGTGCCAGCAGCCCCTCGCAGGGCCCTTACAATGAGCAGTTCTTC. Full variable domain (rest looked up from reference TRBV11-2 and TRBJ2-1): EAGVAQSPRYKIIEKRQSVAFWCNPISGHATLYWYQQILGQGPKLLIQFQNNGVVDDSQLPKDRFSAERLKGVDSTLKIQPAKLEDSAVYLCASSPSQGPYNEQFFGPGTRLTVL.